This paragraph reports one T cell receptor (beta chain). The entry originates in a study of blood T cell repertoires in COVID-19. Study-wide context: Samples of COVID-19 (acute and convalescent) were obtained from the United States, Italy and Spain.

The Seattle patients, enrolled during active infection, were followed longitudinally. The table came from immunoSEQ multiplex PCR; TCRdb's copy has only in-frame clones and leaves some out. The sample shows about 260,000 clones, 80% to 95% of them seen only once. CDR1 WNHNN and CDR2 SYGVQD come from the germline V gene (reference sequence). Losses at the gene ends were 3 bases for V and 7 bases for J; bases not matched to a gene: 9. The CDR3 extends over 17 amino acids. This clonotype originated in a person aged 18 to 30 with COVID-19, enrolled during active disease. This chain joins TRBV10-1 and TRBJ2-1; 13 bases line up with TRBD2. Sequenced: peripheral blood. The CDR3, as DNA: TGCGCCAGCAGTGAAGTCGGACTAGCGGGAGAGAGGAATGAGCAGTTCTTC. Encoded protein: CASSEVGLAGERNEQFF.